Detailed here is one TCR beta chain. Its antigen is still unknown. The sample comes from a study of response to subunit inactivated influenza vaccine. One entry per CDR3 protein, called by TCRdb with MiXCR from the RT-PCR reads. This table holds roughly 700,000 distinct CDR3 sequences, roughly 14% found once. Study-wide findings and caveats: The study's authors posited that every seasonal influenza vaccination enlists few new T cells.

V was clipped by 6 bases and J by 0 bases, with 9 bases between them. This CDR3 region has 14 residues. Looked up from germline, CDR1 is MNHNS and CDR2 is SASEGT. The V and J genes are TRBV6-1 and TRBJ2-1; no reliable D call. The clonotype was recovered from a man aged 45-65 years who received an inactivated influenza vaccine. The material was PBMCs from blood, obtained approximately 15 days before vaccination. DNA of the CDR3: TGTGCCAGCAGACCCTATAGCTCCTACAATGAGCAGTTCTTC. Amino acid sequence: CASRPYSSYNEQFF.